This TCR beta chain comes out of a study of cytomegalovirus exposure and HLA in healthy donors. Whole-study results and caveats: Most TCR beta V segments were productive about 87% or about 30% of the time in an earlier analysis.

Researchers ran the PCR with 60 Vbeta and 13 Jbeta primers. The data were produced by immunoSEQ multiplex PCR, yet TCRdb's version contains in-frame clones alone and is incomplete. The profile shows some 190,000 clones, roughly 82% of them singletons. This CDR3 contains 17 residues. Germline V gene sequence: CDR1 SGHKS, CDR2 YYEKEE (reference sequence). The junction had 12 bases not matched to a gene; V was cut back by 1 base and J by 2 bases. About this clone: Its matching antigen is unknown.

The chain has TRBV5-5 and TRBJ2-7; 7 nucleotides line up with TRBD2. The clonotype comes from a middle-aged man in good health and CMV-seronegative. Sequencing was performed on PBMCs. The CDR3 bases are TGTGCCAGCAGCTTGTGGGGGGGTGGCGCAGGGACCTACGAGCAGTACTTC. Its protein is CASSLWGGGAGTYEQYF.